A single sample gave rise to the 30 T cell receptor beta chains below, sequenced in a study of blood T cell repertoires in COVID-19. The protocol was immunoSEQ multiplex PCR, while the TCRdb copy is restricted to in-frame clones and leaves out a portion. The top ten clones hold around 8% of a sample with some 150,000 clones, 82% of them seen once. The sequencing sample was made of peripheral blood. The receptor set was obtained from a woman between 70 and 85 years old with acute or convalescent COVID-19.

The CDR3, as DNA: TGTGCCACCAGTGATCCCGGGACAGGGGGGTACAATGAGCAGTTCTTC. Protein sequence: CATSDPGTGGYNEQFF. This chain joins TRBV24-1 and TRBJ2-1; 11 bases fit TRBD1. Trimming at V came to 3 bases and at J to 4 bases, leaving 4 bases not matched to a gene. This CDR3 contains 16 residues. Germline assignment: CDR1 KGHDR and CDR2 SFDVKD.

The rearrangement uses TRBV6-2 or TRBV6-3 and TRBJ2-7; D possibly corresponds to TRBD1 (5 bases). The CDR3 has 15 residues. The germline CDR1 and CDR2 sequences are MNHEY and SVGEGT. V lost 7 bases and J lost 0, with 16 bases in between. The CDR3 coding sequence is TGTGCCAGCACCCCCAGGGCGCGAAGCTCCTACGAGCAGTACTTC. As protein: CASTPRARSSYEQYF.

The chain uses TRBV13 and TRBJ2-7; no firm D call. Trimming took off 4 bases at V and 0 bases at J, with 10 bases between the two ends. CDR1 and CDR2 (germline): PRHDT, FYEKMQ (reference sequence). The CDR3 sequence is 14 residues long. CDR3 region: CASSSTARSYEQYF. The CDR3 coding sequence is TGTGCCAGCAGCTCGACTGCGCGCTCCTACGAGCAGTACTTC.

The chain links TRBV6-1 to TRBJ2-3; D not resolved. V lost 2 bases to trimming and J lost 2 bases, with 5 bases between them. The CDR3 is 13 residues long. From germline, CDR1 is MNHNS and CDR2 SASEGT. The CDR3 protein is CASSEWATDTQYF. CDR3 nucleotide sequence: TGTGCCAGCAGTGAATGGGCCACAGATACGCAGTATTTT.

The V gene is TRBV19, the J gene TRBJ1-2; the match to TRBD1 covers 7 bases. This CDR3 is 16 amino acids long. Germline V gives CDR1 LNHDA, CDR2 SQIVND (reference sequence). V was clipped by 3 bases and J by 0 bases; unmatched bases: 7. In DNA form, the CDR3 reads TGTGCCAGTAGTATTGGGGCCGGGACAGCTAACTATGGCTACACCTTC. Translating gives CASSIGAGTANYGYTF. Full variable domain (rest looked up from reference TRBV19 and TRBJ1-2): DGGITQSPKYLFRKEGQNVTLSCEQNLNHDAMYWYRQDPGQGLRLIYYSQIVNDFQKGDIAEGYSVSREKKESFPLTVTSAQKNPTAFYLCASSIGAGTANYGYTFGSGTRLTVV.

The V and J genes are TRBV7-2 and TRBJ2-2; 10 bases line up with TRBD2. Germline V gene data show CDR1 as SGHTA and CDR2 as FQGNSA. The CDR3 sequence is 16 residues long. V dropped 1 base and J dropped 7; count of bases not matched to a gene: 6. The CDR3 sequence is CASSLVLAGVGGELFF. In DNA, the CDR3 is TGTGCCAGCAGCTTAGTCCTAGCGGGAGTGGGCGGGGAGCTGTTTTTT. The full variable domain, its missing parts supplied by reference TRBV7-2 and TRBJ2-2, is GAGVSQSPSNKVTEKGKDVELRCDPISGHTALYWYRQSLGQGLEFLIYFQGNSAPDKSGLPSDRFSAERTGGSVSTLTIQRTQQEDSAVYLCASSLVLAGVGGELFFGEGSRLTVL.

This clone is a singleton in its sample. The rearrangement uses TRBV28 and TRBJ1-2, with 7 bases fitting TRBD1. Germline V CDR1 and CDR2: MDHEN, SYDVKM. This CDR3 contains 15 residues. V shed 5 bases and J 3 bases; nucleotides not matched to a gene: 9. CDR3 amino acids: CASSPGGTGYYGYTF. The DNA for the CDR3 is TGTGCCAGCAGTCCAGGGGGAACGGGATACTATGGCTACACCTTC.

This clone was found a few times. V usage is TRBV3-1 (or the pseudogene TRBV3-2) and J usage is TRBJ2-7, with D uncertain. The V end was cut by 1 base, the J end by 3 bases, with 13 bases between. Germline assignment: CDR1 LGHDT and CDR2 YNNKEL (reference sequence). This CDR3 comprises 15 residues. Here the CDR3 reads CASSQALGSHYEQYF. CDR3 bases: TGTGCCAGCAGCCAAGCTCTTGGCAGTCACTACGAGCAGTACTTC.

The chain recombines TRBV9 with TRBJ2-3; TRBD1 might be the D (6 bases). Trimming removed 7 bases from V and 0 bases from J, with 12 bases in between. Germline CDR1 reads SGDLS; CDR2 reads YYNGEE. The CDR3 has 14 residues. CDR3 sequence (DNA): TGTGCCAGCGGGGGCGGTACTAGCACAGATACGCAGTATTTT. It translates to CASGGGTSTDTQYF.

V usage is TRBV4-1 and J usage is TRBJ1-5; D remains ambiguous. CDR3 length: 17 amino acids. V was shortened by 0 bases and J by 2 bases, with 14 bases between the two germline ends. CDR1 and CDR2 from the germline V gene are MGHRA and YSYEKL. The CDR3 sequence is CASSQDAGQRGNQPQHF. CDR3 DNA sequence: TGCGCCAGCAGCCAAGATGCGGGTCAGCGGGGCAATCAGCCCCAGCATTTT.

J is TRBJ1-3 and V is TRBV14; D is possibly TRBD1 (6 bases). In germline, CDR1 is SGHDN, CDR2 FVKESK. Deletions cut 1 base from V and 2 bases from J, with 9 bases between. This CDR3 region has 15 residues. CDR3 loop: CASSQAQGPGNTIYF. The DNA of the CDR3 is TGTGCCAGCAGCCAAGCTCAGGGGCCTGGAAACACCATATATTTT.

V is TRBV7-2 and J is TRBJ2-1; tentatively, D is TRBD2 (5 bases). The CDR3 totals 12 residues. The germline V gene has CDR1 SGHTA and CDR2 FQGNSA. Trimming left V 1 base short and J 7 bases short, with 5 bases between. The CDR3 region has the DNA TGTGCCAGCAGCTTAGGGGAGAATGAGCAGTTCTTC. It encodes CASSLGENEQFF. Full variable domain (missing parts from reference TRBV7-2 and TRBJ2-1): GAGVSQSPSNKVTEKGKDVELRCDPISGHTALYWYRQSLGQGLEFLIYFQGNSAPDKSGLPSDRFSAERTGGSVSTLTIQRTQQEDSAVYLCASSLGENEQFFGPGTRLTVL.

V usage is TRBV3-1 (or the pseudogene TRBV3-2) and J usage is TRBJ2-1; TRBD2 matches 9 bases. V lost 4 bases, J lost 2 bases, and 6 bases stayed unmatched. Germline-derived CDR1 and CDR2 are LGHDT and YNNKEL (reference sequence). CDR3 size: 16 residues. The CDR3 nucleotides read TGTGCCAGCAGCCCAAAACGACTAGCGGCCTACAATGAGCAGTTCTTC. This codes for CASSPKRLAAYNEQFF.

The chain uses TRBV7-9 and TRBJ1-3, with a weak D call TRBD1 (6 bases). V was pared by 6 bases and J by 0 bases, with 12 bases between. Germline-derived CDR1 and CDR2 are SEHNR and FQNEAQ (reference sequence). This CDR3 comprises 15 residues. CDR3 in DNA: TGTGCCAGCAGATCTGACAGGAGCTCTGGAAACACCATATATTTT. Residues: CASRSDRSSGNTIYF.

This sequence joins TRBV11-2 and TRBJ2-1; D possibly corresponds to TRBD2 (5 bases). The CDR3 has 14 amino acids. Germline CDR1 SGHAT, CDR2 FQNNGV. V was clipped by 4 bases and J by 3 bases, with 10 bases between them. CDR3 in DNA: TGTGCCAGCAGCTCTAGCAGAGGCTACAATGAGCAGTTCTTC. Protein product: CASSSSRGYNEQFF.

CDR3 in DNA: TGTGCCAGCAGTGCCACGACTAGGTACAATGAGCAGTTCTTC. Protein: CASSATTRYNEQFF. This chain joins TRBV6-4 and TRBJ2-1; D is perhaps TRBD2 (6 bases). Germline values: CDR1 MRHNA, CDR2 SNTAGT. Deletions cut 4 bases from V and 4 bases from J, with 11 bases between. The CDR3 has 14 amino acids.

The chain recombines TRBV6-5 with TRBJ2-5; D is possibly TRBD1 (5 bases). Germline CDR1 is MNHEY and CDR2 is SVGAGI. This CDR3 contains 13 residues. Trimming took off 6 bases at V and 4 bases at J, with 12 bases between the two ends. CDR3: CASSPQGIETQYF. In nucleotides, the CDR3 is TGTGCCAGCAGCCCCCAGGGAATAGAGACCCAGTACTTC.

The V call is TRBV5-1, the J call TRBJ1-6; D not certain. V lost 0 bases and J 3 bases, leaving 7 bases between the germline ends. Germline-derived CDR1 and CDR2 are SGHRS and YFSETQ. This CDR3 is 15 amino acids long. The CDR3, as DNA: TGCGCCAGCAGCTTGGCAGCGGGCTATAATTCACCCCTCCACTTT. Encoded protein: CASSLAAGYNSPLHF.

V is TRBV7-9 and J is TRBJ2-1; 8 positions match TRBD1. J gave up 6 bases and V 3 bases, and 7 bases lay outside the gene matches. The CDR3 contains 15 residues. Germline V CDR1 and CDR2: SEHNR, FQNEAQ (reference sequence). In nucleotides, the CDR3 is TGTGCCAGCAGCTTTGGACAGGGTAAGGTCAATGAGCAGTTCTTC. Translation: CASSFGQGKVNEQFF.

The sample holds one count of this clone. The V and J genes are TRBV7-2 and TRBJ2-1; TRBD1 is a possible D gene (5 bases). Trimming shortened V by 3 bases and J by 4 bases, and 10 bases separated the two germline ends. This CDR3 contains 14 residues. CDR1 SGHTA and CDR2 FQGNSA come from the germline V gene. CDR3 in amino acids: CASSFPDSYNEQFF. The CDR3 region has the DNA TGTGCCAGCAGCTTCCCAGACAGTTACAATGAGCAGTTCTTC.

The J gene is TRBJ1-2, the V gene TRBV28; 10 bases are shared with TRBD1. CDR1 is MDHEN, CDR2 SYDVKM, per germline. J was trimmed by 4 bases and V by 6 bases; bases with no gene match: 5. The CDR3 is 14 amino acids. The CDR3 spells CASRGTGVTYGYTF. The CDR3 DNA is TGTGCCAGCAGAGGGACAGGGGTTACCTATGGCTACACCTTC.

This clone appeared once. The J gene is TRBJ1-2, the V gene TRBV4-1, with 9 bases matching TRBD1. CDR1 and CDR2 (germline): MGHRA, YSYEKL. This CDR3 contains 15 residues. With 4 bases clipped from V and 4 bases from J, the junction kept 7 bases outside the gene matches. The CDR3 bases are TGCGCCAGCAGCCGCTCAGGACAGGGGAGCTATGGCTACACCTTC. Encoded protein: CASSRSGQGSYGYTF.

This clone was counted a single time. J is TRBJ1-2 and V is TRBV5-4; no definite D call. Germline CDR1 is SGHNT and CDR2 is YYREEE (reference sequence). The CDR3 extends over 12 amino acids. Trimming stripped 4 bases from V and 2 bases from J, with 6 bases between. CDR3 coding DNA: TGTGCCAGCAGCGGAGGAAACTATGGCTACACCTTC. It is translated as CASSGGNYGYTF.

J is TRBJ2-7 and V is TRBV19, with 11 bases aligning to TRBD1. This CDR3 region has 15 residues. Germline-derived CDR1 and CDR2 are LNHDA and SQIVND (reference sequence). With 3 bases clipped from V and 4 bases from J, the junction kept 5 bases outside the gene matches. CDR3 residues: CASSIRGQGDYEQYF. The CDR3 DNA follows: TGTGCCAGTAGTATCCGGGGACAGGGGGATTACGAGCAGTACTTC. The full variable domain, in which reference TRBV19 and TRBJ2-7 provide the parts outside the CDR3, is DGGITQSPKYLFRKEGQNVTLSCEQNLNHDAMYWYRQDPGQGLRLIYYSQIVNDFQKGDIAEGYSVSREKKESFPLTVTSAQKNPTAFYLCASSIRGQGDYEQYFGPGTRLTVT.

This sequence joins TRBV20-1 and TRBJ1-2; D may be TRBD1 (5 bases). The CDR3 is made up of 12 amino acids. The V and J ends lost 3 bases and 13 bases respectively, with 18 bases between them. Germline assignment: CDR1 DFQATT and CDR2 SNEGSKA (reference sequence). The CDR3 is CSASLGQGTGTF. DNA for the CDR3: TGCAGTGCTAGTTTGGGGCAGGGAACGGGCACCTTC.

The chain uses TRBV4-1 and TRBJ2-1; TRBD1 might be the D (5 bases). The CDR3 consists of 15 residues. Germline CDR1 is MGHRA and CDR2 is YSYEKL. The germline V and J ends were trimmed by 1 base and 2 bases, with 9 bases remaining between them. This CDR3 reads CASSQGWTPYNEQFF. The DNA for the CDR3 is TGCGCCAGCAGCCAAGGATGGACACCCTACAATGAGCAGTTCTTC.

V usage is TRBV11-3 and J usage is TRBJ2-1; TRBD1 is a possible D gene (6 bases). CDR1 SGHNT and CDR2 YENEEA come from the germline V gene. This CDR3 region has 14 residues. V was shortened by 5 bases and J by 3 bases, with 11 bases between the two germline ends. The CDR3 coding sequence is TGTGCCAGCAGCCCCCCGGGACACTACAATGAGCAGTTCTTC. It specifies CASSPPGHYNEQFF.

CDR3 DNA: TGTGCCAGCAGTTTATTGATGGGGGCCGCTAATGAAAAACTGTTTTTT. Its translation is CASSLLMGAANEKLFF. V and J are TRBV27 and TRBJ1-4; perhaps TRBD1 as D (6 bases). Looked up from germline, CDR1 is MNHEY and CDR2 is SMNVEV (reference sequence). The CDR3 is 16 amino acids. V was shortened by 1 base and J by 3 bases, with 12 bases between the two germline ends.

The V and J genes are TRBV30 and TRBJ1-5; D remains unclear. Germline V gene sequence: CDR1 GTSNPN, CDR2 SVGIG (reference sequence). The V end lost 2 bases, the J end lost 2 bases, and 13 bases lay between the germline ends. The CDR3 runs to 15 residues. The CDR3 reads CAWSPARLGNQPQHF. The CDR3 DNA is TGTGCCTGGAGTCCCGCCAGGTTGGGCAATCAGCCCCAGCATTTT.

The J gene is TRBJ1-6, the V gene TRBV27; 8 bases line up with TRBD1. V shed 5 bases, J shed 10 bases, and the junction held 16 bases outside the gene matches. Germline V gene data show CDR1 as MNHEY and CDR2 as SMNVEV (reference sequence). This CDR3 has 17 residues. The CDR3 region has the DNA TGTGCCAGCAGTCCCGCCCCAAGGACAGGGATATCGTCACCCCTCCACTTT. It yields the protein CASSPAPRTGISSPLHF.